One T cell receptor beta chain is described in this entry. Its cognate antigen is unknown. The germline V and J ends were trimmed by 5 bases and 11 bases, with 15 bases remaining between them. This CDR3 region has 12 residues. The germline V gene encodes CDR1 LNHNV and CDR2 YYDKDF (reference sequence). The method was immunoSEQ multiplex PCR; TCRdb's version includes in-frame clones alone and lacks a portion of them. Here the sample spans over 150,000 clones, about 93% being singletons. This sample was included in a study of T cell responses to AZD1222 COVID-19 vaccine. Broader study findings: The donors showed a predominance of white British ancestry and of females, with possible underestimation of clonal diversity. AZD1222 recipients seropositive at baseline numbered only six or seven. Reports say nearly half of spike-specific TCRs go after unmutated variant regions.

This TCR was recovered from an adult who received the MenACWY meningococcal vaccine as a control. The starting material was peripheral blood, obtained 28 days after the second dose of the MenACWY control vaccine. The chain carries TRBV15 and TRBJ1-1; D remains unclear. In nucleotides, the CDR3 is TGTGCCACCAGCGAGAGTTTTCTCACCGCTTTCTTT. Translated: CATSESFLTAFF.